This TCR beta chain stems from a study of response to subunit inactivated influenza vaccine. V lost 4 bases and J lost 5; bases outside the gene matches: 3. Germline V gene sequence: CDR1 LGHNA, CDR2 YSLEER. The CDR3 length is 13 residues. Comments on this clonotype: The antigen is not known.

TCRdb re-called the RT-PCR reads with MiXCR, one entry per CDR3 protein. The table records roughly 500,000 distinct CDR3 sequences, about 15% of them present only once. Study conclusions and caveats: T cells newly recruited by each seasonal influenza vaccination are few, the authors suggested.

V is TRBV4-3 and J is TRBJ2-3; the match to TRBD1 covers 7 bases. This receptor was identified in a man aged 50 to 69 who received an inactivated influenza vaccine. This material consisted of CD4+ T cells sorted from PBMCs, taken around 2 years after vaccination. This CDR3 reads CASSLYRGDTQYF. The CDR3 DNA reads TGCGCCAGCAGCCTCTACAGGGGAGATACGCAGTATTTT.